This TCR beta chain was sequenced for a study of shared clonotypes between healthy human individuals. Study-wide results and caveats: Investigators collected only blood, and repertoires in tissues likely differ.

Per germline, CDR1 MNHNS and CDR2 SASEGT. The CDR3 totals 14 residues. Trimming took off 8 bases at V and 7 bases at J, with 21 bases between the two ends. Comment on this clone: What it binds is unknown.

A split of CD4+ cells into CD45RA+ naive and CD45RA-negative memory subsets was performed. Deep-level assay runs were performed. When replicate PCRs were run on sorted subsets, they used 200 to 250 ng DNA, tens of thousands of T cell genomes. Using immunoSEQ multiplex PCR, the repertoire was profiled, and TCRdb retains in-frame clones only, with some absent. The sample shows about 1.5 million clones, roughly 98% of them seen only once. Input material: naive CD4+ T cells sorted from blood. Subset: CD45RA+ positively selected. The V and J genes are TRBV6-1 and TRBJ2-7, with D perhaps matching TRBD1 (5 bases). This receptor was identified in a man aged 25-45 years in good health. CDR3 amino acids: CASDDLGRAREQYF. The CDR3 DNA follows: TGTGCCAGCGATGATTTGGGGCGCGCGCGGGAGCAGTACTTC.